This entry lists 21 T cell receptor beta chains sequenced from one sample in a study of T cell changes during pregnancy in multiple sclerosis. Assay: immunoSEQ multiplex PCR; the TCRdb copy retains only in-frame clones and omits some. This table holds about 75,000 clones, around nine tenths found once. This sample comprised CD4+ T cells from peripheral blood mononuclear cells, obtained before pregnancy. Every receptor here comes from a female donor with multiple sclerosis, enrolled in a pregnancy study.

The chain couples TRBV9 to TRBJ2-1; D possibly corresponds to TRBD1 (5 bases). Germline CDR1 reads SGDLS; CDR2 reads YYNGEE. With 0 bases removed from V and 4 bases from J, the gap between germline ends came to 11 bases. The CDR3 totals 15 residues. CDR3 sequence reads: CASSVAFQGYNEQFF. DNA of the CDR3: TGTGCCAGCAGCGTAGCTTTCCAGGGTTACAATGAGCAGTTCTTC.

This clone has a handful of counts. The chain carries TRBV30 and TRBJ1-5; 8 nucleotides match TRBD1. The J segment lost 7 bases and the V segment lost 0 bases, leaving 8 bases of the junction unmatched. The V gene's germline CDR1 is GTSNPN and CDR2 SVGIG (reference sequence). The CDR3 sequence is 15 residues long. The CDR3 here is CAWSVDDRGRQPQHF. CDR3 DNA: TGTGCCTGGAGTGTGGACGACAGGGGTAGACAGCCCCAGCATTTT.

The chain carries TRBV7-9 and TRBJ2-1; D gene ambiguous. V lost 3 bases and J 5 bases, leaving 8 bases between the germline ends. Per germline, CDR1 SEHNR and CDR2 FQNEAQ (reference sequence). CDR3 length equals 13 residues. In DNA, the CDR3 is TGTGCCAGCAGCTTCTCAGTTCACAATGAGCAGTTCTTC. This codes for CASSFSVHNEQFF.

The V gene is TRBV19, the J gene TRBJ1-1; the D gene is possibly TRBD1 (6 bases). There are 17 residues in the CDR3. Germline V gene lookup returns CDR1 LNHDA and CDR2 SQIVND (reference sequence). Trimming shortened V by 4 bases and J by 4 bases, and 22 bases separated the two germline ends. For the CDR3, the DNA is TGTGCCAGTAGTAGTACCGGGACACGGATTGGGACCACTGAAGCTTTCTTT. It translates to CASSSTGTRIGTTEAFF. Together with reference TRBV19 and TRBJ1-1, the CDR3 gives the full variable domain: DGGITQSPKYLFRKEGQNVTLSCEQNLNHDAMYWYRQDPGQGLRLIYYSQIVNDFQKGDIAEGYSVSREKKESFPLTVTSAQKNPTAFYLCASSSTGTRIGTTEAFFGQGTRLTVV.

Here the CDR3 DNA reads TGTGCCATCAGCGGTCTTCTAGCGGGGGGCACAGATACGCAGTATTTT. It specifies CAISGLLAGGTDTQYF. This chain links TRBV10-3 with TRBJ2-3; 10 positions agree with TRBD2. The trim removed 6 bases at V and 1 base at J, leaving 7 bases unmatched. The CDR3 has 16 residues. Germline V gene lookup returns CDR1 ENHRY and CDR2 SYGVKD.

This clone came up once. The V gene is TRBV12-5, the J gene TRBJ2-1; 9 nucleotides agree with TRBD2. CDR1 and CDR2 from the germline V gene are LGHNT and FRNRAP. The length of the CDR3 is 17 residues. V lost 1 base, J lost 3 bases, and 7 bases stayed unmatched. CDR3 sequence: CASGLAPGTSSYNEQFF. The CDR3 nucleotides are TGTGCTAGTGGTTTGGCCCCCGGGACTAGCAGCTACAATGAGCAGTTCTTC.

The CDR3: CASSRYNADTQYF. The DNA for the CDR3 is TGTGCCAGCTCTAGGTATAACGCAGATACGCAGTATTTT. The rearrangement links TRBV2 to TRBJ2-3; no firm D call. With 8 bases removed from V and 4 bases from J, the gap between germline ends came to 13 bases. The CDR3 length is 13 residues. The germline V gene has CDR1 SNHLY and CDR2 FYNNEI.

The CDR3 is CASSETGEFGTEAFF. Written as DNA, the CDR3 is TGTGCCAGTAGTGAGACAGGGGAGTTCGGCACTGAAGCTTTCTTT. V gene TRBV19 combines with J gene TRBJ1-1, with 8 bases identical to TRBD1. Germline CDR1 and CDR2: LNHDA and SQIVND (reference sequence). CDR3 length: 15 amino acids. Trimming at V came to 5 bases and at J to 4 bases, leaving 9 bases not matched to a gene.

The CDR3 is CAWRIERNSPLHF. In DNA form, the CDR3 reads TGTGCCTGGAGAATCGAGAGGAATTCACCCCTCCACTTT. The rearrangement links TRBV30 to TRBJ1-6; no reliable D call. CDR1 and CDR2 (germline): GTSNPN, SVGIG (reference sequence). This CDR3 is 13 amino acids long. Trimming cost V 3 bases and J 7 bases, with 10 bases left between them.

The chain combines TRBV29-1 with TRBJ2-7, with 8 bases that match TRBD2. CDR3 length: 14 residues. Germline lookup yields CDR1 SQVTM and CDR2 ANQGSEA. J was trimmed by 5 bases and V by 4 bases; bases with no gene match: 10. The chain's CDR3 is CSVVSRLANNEQYF. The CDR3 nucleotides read TGCAGCGTTGTCTCTCGACTAGCGAACAACGAGCAGTACTTC.

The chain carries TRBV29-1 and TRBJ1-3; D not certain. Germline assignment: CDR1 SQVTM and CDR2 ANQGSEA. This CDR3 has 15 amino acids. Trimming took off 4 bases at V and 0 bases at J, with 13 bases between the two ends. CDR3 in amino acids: CSVVVGRLSGNTIYF. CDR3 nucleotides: TGCAGCGTTGTTGTAGGCAGACTCTCTGGAAACACCATATATTTT. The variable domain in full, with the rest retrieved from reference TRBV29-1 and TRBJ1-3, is SAVISQKPSRDICQRGTSLTIQCQVDSQVTMMFWYRQQPGQSLTLIATANQGSEATYESGFVIDKFPISRPNLTFSTLTVSNMSPEDSSIYLCSVVVGRLSGNTIYFGEGSWLTVV.

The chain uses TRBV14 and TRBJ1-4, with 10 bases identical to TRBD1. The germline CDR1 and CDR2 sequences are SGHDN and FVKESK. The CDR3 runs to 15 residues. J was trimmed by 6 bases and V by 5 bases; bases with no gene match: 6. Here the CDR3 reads CASSAGTGAYEKLFF. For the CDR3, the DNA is TGTGCCAGCAGCGCTGGGACAGGGGCGTATGAAAAACTGTTTTTT.

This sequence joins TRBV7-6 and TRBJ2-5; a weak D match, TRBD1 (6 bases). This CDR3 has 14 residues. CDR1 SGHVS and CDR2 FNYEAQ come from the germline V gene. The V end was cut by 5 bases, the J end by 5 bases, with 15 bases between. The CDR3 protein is CASSRPTGFETQYF. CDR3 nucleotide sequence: TGTGCCAGCAGCCGCCCGACAGGTTTCGAGACCCAGTACTTC.

CDR3 residues: CASSSGSQGYNTEAFF. The CDR3 DNA sequence: TGTGCCAGCAGTTCCGGGTCTCAGGGGTATAACACTGAAGCTTTCTTT. The chain carries TRBV7-2 and TRBJ1-1, with D perhaps matching TRBD1 (6 bases). Germline CDR1 SGHTA, CDR2 FQGNSA. The CDR3 spans 16 residues. V dropped 6 bases and J dropped 2 bases, with 19 bases sitting between them. Looking up the rest from reference TRBV7-2 and TRBJ1-1 gives the full variable domain: GAGVSQSPSNKVTEKGKDVELRCDPISGHTALYWYRQSLGQGLEFLIYFQGNSAPDKSGLPSDRFSAERTGGSVSTLTIQRTQQEDSAVYLCASSSGSQGYNTEAFFGQGTRLTVV.

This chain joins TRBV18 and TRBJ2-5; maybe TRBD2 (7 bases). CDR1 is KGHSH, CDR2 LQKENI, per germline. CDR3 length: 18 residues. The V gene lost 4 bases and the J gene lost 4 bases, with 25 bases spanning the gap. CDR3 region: CASSLSEQRDKNIETQYF. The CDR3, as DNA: TGTGCCAGCTCACTATCAGAACAGCGGGACAAAAATATAGAGACCCAGTACTTC.

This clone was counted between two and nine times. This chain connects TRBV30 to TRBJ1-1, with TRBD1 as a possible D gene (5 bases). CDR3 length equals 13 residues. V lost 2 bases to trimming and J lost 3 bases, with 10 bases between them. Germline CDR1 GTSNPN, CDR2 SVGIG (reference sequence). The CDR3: CAWSFREDTEAFF. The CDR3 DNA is TGTGCCTGGAGTTTCAGGGAAGACACTGAAGCTTTCTTT.

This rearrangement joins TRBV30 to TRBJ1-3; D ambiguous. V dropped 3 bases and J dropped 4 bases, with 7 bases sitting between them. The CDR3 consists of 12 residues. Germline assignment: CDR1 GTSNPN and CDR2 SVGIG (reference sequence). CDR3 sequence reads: CAWRWEGNTIYF. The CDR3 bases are TGTGCCTGGAGGTGGGAGGGAAACACCATATATTTT. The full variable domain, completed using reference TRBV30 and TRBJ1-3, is SQTIHQWPATLVQPVGSPLSLECTVEGTSNPNLYWYRQAAGRGLQLLFYSVGIGQISSEVPQNLSASRPQDRQFILSSKKLLLSDSGFYLCAWRWEGNTIYFGEGSWLTVV.

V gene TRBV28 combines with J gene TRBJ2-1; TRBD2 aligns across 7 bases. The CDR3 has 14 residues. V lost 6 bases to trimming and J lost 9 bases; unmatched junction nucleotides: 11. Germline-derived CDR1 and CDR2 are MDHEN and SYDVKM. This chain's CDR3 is CASSYGRLAGEQFF. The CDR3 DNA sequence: TGTGCCAGCAGCTACGGGCGACTAGCAGGTGAGCAGTTCTTC.

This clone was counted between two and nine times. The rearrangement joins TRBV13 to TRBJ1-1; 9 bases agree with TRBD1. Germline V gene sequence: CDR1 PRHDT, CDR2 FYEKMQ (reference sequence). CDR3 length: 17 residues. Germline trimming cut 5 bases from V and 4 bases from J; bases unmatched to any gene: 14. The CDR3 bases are TGTGCCAGCAGCGTCACCGGGACAGGGAAGGGAGGCACTGAAGCTTTCTTT. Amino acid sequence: CASSVTGTGKGGTEAFF.

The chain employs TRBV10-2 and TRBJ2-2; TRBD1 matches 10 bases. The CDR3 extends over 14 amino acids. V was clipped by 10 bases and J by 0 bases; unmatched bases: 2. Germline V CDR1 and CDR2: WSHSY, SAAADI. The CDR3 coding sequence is TGCGCCACAGGACAGGGGGCGAACACCGGGGAGCTGTTTTTT. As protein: CATGQGANTGELFF.

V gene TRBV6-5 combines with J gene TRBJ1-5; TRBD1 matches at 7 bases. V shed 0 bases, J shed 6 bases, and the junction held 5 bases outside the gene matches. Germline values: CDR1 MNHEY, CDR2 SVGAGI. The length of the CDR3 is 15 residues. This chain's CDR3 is CASSYSRQGSQPQHF. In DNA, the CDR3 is TGTGCCAGCAGTTACTCTCGACAGGGAAGTCAGCCCCAGCATTTT.